The 8 T cell receptor beta chains presented below share a single source sample, sequenced in a study of T cell repertoires in cytomegalovirus infection. A single record per CDR3 protein comes from TCRdb applying MiXCR to the reads. The sample includes more than 400,000 distinct CDR3 sequences, less than 30% seen only once; the top ten take under 15%. Source material: PBMCs. Receptor source: a human donor in good health (CMV status not recorded). Some clones in this sample may be carry-over from other donors' samples.

This chain joins TRBV19 and TRBJ1-5; unclear D gene. The CDR3 totals 15 residues. The V end lost 3 bases, the J end lost 3 bases, and 12 bases lay between the germline ends. Per germline, CDR1 LNHDA and CDR2 SQIVND (reference sequence). CDR3 DNA sequence: TGTGCCAGTAGTATTTTTCTGGGAAACAATCAGCCCCAGCATTTT. Residues: CASSIFLGNNQPQHF.

The table lists this clonotype with a few counts. The chain couples TRBV2 to TRBJ2-7, with D perhaps TRBD1 (6 bases). The CDR3 spans 15 residues. V lost 6 bases and J lost 4, with 19 bases in between. Per the germline V gene, CDR1 is SNHLY and CDR2 is FYNNEI. The CDR3 loop reads CASRVREGVIYEQYF. The CDR3 DNA reads as TGTGCCAGCAGAGTTCGAGAGGGGGTTATTTACGAGCAGTACTTC.

This clonotype was seen a handful of times. This chain's CDR3 is CASSSRTGTTEAFF. The CDR3 DNA is TGTGCCAGCAGTTCTAGGACAGGGACTACTGAAGCTTTCTTT. This chain joins TRBV6-8 and TRBJ1-1; TRBD1 aligns across 8 bases. CDR1 is MNHGY, CDR2 SAAAGT, per germline. J was trimmed by 5 bases and V by 4 bases; bases with no gene match: 6. The CDR3 contains 14 residues.

This clonotype was seen a handful of times. The chain combines TRBV6-2 or TRBV6-3 with TRBJ1-5; weak D call: TRBD1 (6 bases). Trimming removed 8 bases at V and 2 bases at J, with 13 bases between. CDR1 and CDR2 from the germline V gene are MNHEY and SVGEGT. This CDR3 is 14 amino acids long. For the CDR3, the DNA is TGTGCCAGCTCCGGCACAGGGCGCAATCAGCCCCAGCATTTT. Translating gives CASSGTGRNQPQHF.

In its sample, this clonotype was seen a few times. The V and J genes are TRBV19 and TRBJ2-6; a possible D gene is TRBD1 (5 bases). CDR3 length: 17 residues. Per the germline V gene, CDR1 is LNHDA and CDR2 is SQIVND (reference sequence). Between the trimmed V and J ends, which lost 4 bases and 0 bases, there was a span of 13 bases. The DNA for the CDR3 is TGTGCCAGTAGTAAGTCAGGGATGGGCTCTGGGGCCAACGTCCTGACTTTC. Encoded protein: CASSKSGMGSGANVLTF. Full variable domain (remainder filled in from reference TRBV19 and TRBJ2-6): DGGITQSPKYLFRKEGQNVTLSCEQNLNHDAMYWYRQDPGQGLRLIYYSQIVNDFQKGDIAEGYSVSREKKESFPLTVTSAQKNPTAFYLCASSKSGMGSGANVLTFGAGSRLTVL.

In nucleotides, the CDR3 is TGTGCCAGCAGTTTAAGAATTGGGGTTCGGACTGAAGCTTTCTTT. The encoded protein is CASSLRIGVRTEAFF. The V call is TRBV28, the J call TRBJ1-1; D ambiguous. The CDR3 is 15 amino acids. The germline V gene encodes CDR1 MDHEN and CDR2 SYDVKM. The V gene lost 2 bases and the J gene lost 5 bases, with 15 bases spanning the gap.

This clonotype has a handful of counts. This chain links TRBV20-1 with TRBJ2-3; D unresolved. Germline loops: CDR1 DFQATT, CDR2 SNEGSKA (reference sequence). V was trimmed by 5 bases and J by 2 bases, leaving 14 bases between them. This CDR3 contains 14 residues. CDR3 nucleotides: TGCAGTGCTTACACTCTTCCCACCACAGATACGCAGTATTTT. Encoded protein: CSAYTLPTTDTQYF.

The gene calls are TRBV7-9 and TRBJ2-1, with 7 nucleotides matching TRBD2. Germline V gene lookup returns CDR1 SEHNR and CDR2 FQNEAQ (reference sequence). Trimming cost V 0 bases and J 0 bases; bases outside gene matches: 2. The CDR3 runs to 16 residues. The CDR3: CASSLAGRPSYNEQFF. The CDR3 DNA is TGTGCCAGCAGCTTAGCCGGGAGGCCCTCCTACAATGAGCAGTTCTTC.